This T cell receptor (beta chain) came from a study of identical twins. General study findings and limits: In cord blood, abundant beta clonotypes had fewer insertions; memory showed no trend.

To note about this clonotype: Its target is unknown.

With V trimmed by 4 bases and J by 7 bases, 9 bases remained unmatched. CDR1 is GTSNPN, CDR2 SVGIG, per germline (reference sequence). CDR3 length: 14 residues. Using its own MiXCR run on the 5' RACE reads, TCRdb lists one record per CDR3 protein. The sample holds roughly 500,000 distinct CDR3 sequences, 22% seen once. No donor was unhealthy or non-Caucasian. This sample was also put to use in a study of T cells expressing NK-cell markers. That work states: Roughly six donors showed dominant NKG2C+ clonotypes comprising roughly 1.0-7.5% of their CD8+ T cells.

This clonotype originated in a woman under 30 in good health. The source material was CD4+ T cells sorted from blood. The genes are TRBV30 and TRBJ1-4; 7 bases agree with TRBD1. The CDR3 nucleotides read TGTGCCTGGACTATGGGACAGACGATTGAAAAACTGTTTTTT. Translation gives CAWTMGQTIEKLFF.